The 26 T cell receptor beta chains listed next were all sequenced from one sample in a study of PD-1 blockade in classical Hodgkin lymphoma. Patients all relapsed after autologous stem cell transplantation, and there was variation in brentuximab vedotin exposure. This table comes from immunoSEQ multiplex PCR, and its TCRdb copy is limited to in-frame clones, with some not included. The repertoire holds about 21,000 clones, with less than 80% as singletons. The starting material was peripheral blood mononuclear cells (PBMCs), obtained at baseline. The receptors shown here come from a human donor with classical Hodgkin lymphoma.

The chain carries TRBV2 and TRBJ2-1; D perhaps matches TRBD1 (6 bases). Germline lookup yields CDR1 SNHLY and CDR2 FYNNEI. The V and J ends lost 8 bases and 9 bases respectively, with 20 bases between them. This CDR3 comprises 14 residues. The CDR3 region is CASSGTLGWGEQFF. CDR3 nucleotides: TGTGCCAGCTCCGGGACACTCGGGTGGGGTGAGCAGTTCTTC.

The V call is TRBV30, the J call TRBJ1-4; no reliable D call. The CDR3 extends over 14 amino acids. Trimming left V 1 base short and J 5 bases short, with 11 bases between. CDR1 GTSNPN and CDR2 SVGIG come from the germline V gene (reference sequence). The CDR3 DNA follows: TGTGCCTGGAGTGAACAGCCACAGAATGAAAAACTGTTTTTT. It encodes CAWSEQPQNEKLFF. Full variable domain (rest looked up from reference TRBV30 and TRBJ1-4): SQTIHQWPATLVQPVGSPLSLECTVEGTSNPNLYWYRQAAGRGLQLLFYSVGIGQISSEVPQNLSASRPQDRQFILSSKKLLLSDSGFYLCAWSEQPQNEKLFFGSGTQLSVL.

The chain joins TRBV4-3 to TRBJ2-7, with 10 bases lining up with TRBD2. Per the germline V gene, CDR1 is LGHNA and CDR2 is YSLEER. The CDR3 sequence is 14 residues long. The trim removed 1 base at V and 6 bases at J, leaving 3 bases unmatched. The CDR3 DNA reads TGCGCCAGCAGCCAAGCACTAGCGGGAAGCGAGCAGTACTTC. This translates into CASSQALAGSEQYF.

This rearrangement joins TRBV6-5 to TRBJ2-1, with a possible D match to TRBD2 (6 bases). Between the trimmed V and J ends, which lost 8 bases and 6 bases, there was a span of 14 bases. The CDR3 has 13 residues. The germline V gene has CDR1 MNHEY and CDR2 SVGAGI. The CDR3 here is CASQISGGNEQFF. The CDR3 nucleotides read TGTGCCAGCCAAATTAGCGGAGGCAATGAGCAGTTCTTC.

This clone appeared a single time. The V call is TRBV10-3, the J call TRBJ2-1, with 12 bases aligning to TRBD2. Germline V CDR1 and CDR2: ENHRY, SYGVKD. This CDR3 has 14 amino acids. Trimming cost V 2 bases and J 7 bases; bases outside gene matches: 0. The CDR3 nucleotides read TGTGCCATCAGTGAGCTAGCGGGAGGGAATGAGCAGTTCTTC. Protein sequence: CAISELAGGNEQFF.

The CDR3 loop is CASSFGQGREQYF. The CDR3 nucleotides read TGTGCCAGCAGTTTTGGACAGGGACGCGAGCAGTACTTC. The chain is built from TRBV5-4 and TRBJ2-7, with 8 bases that match TRBD1. The CDR3 spans 13 residues. V shed 5 bases and J 6 bases; nucleotides not matched to a gene: 7. CDR1 and CDR2 (germline): SGHNT, YYREEE (reference sequence).

This clone ranks as medium-sized. The J gene is TRBJ1-5, the V gene TRBV2; no firm D call. V was cut by 1 base and J by 4 bases, with 11 bases left in between. This CDR3 spans 15 amino acids. Germline values: CDR1 SNHLY, CDR2 FYNNEI. The CDR3 DNA follows: TGTGCCAGCAGTGAAGTGAGGGTTGGAAATCAGCCCCAGCATTTT. Its translation: CASSEVRVGNQPQHF.

V is TRBV2 and J is TRBJ2-7; D is perhaps TRBD1 (6 bases). Germline CDR1 and CDR2: SNHLY and FYNNEI. V lost 11 bases, J lost 5 bases, and 16 bases lay in between. The CDR3 runs to 12 residues. CDR3 sequence reads: CAGIQGINEQYF. For the CDR3, the DNA is TGTGCCGGAATTCAGGGGATCAACGAGCAGTACTTC.

This chain joins TRBV7-9 and TRBJ1-2; TRBD1 matches at 7 bases. Germline-derived CDR1 and CDR2 are SEHNR and FQNEAQ (reference sequence). V gave up 4 bases and J gave up 2 bases; unmatched junction bases: 1. This CDR3 region has 13 residues. The CDR3 is CASSSQGNYGYTF. The CDR3 coding sequence is TGTGCCAGCAGCTCACAGGGGAACTATGGCTACACCTTC. Full variable domain (remainder filled in from reference TRBV7-9 and TRBJ1-2): DTGVSQNPRHKITKRGQNVTFRCDPISEHNRLYWYRQTLGQGPEFLTYFQNEAQLEKSRLLSDRFSAERPKGSFSTLEIQRTEQGDSAMYLCASSSQGNYGYTFGSGTRLTVV.

The rearrangement links TRBV11-3 to TRBJ2-1; 8 bases are a match to TRBD1. CDR3 length equals 15 residues. Germline loops: CDR1 SGHNT, CDR2 YENEEA. V was pared by 4 bases and J by 5 bases, with 7 bases of the junction left unmatched. CDR3 residues: CASSSGQGVDNEQFF. CDR3 sequence (DNA): TGTGCCAGCAGCTCCGGACAGGGCGTGGACAATGAGCAGTTCTTC.

This clone was seen only a few times. This sequence joins TRBV2 and TRBJ2-7; D not certain. Deletions cut 3 bases from V and 4 bases from J, with 7 bases between. Germline V gene lookup returns CDR1 SNHLY and CDR2 FYNNEI. CDR3 size: 12 residues. The CDR3 loop is CASSDDTYEQYF. The CDR3 DNA reads TGTGCCAGCAGTGATGATACGTACGAGCAGTACTTC.

This clone appeared a single time. The rearrangement uses TRBV13 and TRBJ1-4; no reliable D call. V was trimmed by 5 bases and J by 0 bases, leaving 16 bases between them. This CDR3 region has 17 residues. Germline loops: CDR1 PRHDT, CDR2 FYEKMQ (reference sequence). This chain's CDR3 is CASSLSPSLATNEKLFF. In nucleotides, the CDR3 is TGTGCCAGCAGCCTATCGCCCTCCCTTGCAACTAATGAAAAACTGTTTTTT.

V gene TRBV4-3 combines with J gene TRBJ2-1; D ambiguous. The germline V gene has CDR1 LGHNA and CDR2 YSLEER. Trimming removed 0 bases from V and 4 bases from J, with 7 bases in between. This CDR3 has 14 residues. CDR3 region: CASSQDPRYNEQFF. DNA of the CDR3: TGCGCCAGCAGCCAAGATCCCCGGTACAATGAGCAGTTCTTC.

This chain uses TRBV28 with TRBJ1-2; 12 nucleotides agree with TRBD1. In germline, CDR1 is MDHEN, CDR2 SYDVKM. CDR3 length: 15 residues. Trimming took 0 bases from V and 6 from J; bases not matched to a gene: 2. The CDR3 here is CASSLWGQGADGYTF. DNA for the CDR3: TGTGCCAGCAGTTTATGGGGACAGGGGGCCGATGGCTACACCTTC.

This clone was counted once. The rearrangement links TRBV5-1 to TRBJ1-1; D unresolved. Trimming shortened V by 3 bases and J by 2 bases, and 8 bases separated the two germline ends. CDR1 is SGHRS and CDR2 is YFSETQ in the germline V gene. The CDR3 consists of 13 residues. CDR3 nucleotide sequence: TGCGCCAGCAGCTCGGTCGGAAACACTGAAGCTTTCTTT. Translated, it gives CASSSVGNTEAFF. Complete variable domain (other parts from reference TRBV5-1 and TRBJ1-1): KAGVTQTPRYLIKTRGQQVTLSCSPISGHRSVSWYQQTPGQGLQFLFEYFSETQRNKGNFPGRFSGRQFSNSRSEMNVSTLELGDSALYLCASSSVGNTEAFFGQGTRLTVV.

This clone was counted only a few times. The DNA of the CDR3 is TGTGCCAGCAGCCCTACTAGGACTAATGAAAAACTGTTTTTT. This gives the protein CASSPTRTNEKLFF. The chain has TRBV25-1 and TRBJ1-4; no definite D call. CDR1 MGHDK and CDR2 SYGVNS come from the germline V gene. The CDR3 consists of 14 residues. V was shortened by 6 bases and J by 2 bases, with 10 bases between the two germline ends.

This clone appeared once. The chain employs TRBV7-7 and TRBJ2-5; TRBD1 might be the D (5 bases). Per germline, CDR1 SSHAT and CDR2 FNYEAQ (reference sequence). Trimming left V 1 base short and J 4 bases short, with 13 bases between. This CDR3 is 15 amino acids long. Here the CDR3 DNA reads TGTGCCAGCAGCTTAGGCCCGGTTCAGGGAGAGACCCAGTACTTC. This translates into CASSLGPVQGETQYF.

The rearrangement uses TRBV6-6 and TRBJ2-1; possible D gene TRBD2, 6 bases. The V end was cut by 7 bases, the J end by 8 bases, with 15 bases between. CDR1 MNHNY and CDR2 SVGAGI come from the germline V gene (reference sequence). CDR3 length equals 13 residues. The CDR3 loop reads CASTLGTLDEQFF. In nucleotides, the CDR3 is TGTGCCAGCACTCTCGGGACTTTGGATGAGCAGTTCTTC.

This clone ranks as medium-sized. The V call is TRBV19, the J call TRBJ2-3; a possible D gene is TRBD2 (5 bases). V was trimmed by 6 bases and J by 5 bases, leaving 9 bases between them. The CDR3 contains 12 residues. Germline loops: CDR1 LNHDA, CDR2 SQIVND (reference sequence). The chain's CDR3 is CASSPEGDTQYF. The CDR3 bases are TGTGCCAGTAGCCCAGAGGGAGATACGCAGTATTTT.

V gene TRBV7-9 combines with J gene TRBJ2-1; no reliable D call. V was trimmed by 3 bases and J by 7 bases, leaving 7 bases between them. The germline V gene encodes CDR1 SEHNR and CDR2 FQNEAQ (reference sequence). The CDR3 contains 12 residues. The CDR3, as DNA: TGTGCCAGCAGCTTGGAGATGAATGAGCAGTTCTTC. Amino acid sequence: CASSLEMNEQFF.

This chain links TRBV7-2 with TRBJ2-5, with 10 bases aligning to TRBD1. Germline loops: CDR1 SGHTA, CDR2 FQGNSA. V lost 5 bases to trimming and J lost 5 bases; unmatched junction nucleotides: 5. The CDR3 runs 14 residues. CDR3 nucleotides: TGTGCCAGCAGCCGACAGGGGGCGGGGGAGACCCAGTACTTC. Translation gives CASSRQGAGETQYF.

CDR3 sequence: CAWGTGGLRETQYF. The DNA for the CDR3 is TGTGCCTGGGGGACAGGGGGCCTTAGGGAGACCCAGTACTTC. This chain uses TRBV30 with TRBJ2-5; 12 nucleotides line up with TRBD1. Germline-derived CDR1 and CDR2 are GTSNPN and SVGIG (reference sequence). The junction had 6 bases not matched to a gene; V was cut back by 5 bases and J by 5 bases. The CDR3 is made up of 14 amino acids.

The chain employs TRBV9 and TRBJ2-5; tentative D call: TRBD1 (5 bases). Germline CDR1 reads SGDLS; CDR2 reads YYNGEE. V lost 0 bases to trimming and J lost 1 base, with 10 bases between them. The CDR3 sequence is 15 residues long. CDR3 nucleotides: TGTGCCAGCAGCGTAGGGGGCAGCGTCCAAGAGACCCAGTACTTC. This gives the protein CASSVGGSVQETQYF.

This clone was seen only once. The genes are TRBV4-3 and TRBJ2-7; TRBD1 is a possible D gene (5 bases). The germline gives CDR1 LGHNA, CDR2 YSLEER. Trimming cost V 0 bases and J 3 bases, with 9 bases left between them. The CDR3 has 14 residues. Written as DNA, the CDR3 is TGCGCCAGCAGCCAAGATCTTGGACACTACGAGCAGTACTTC. This translates into CASSQDLGHYEQYF.

CDR3 in DNA: TGTGCCAGCAGTTACATGAACACTGAAGCTTTCTTT. The encoded protein is CASSYMNTEAFF. V gene TRBV6-4 combines with J gene TRBJ1-1; no definite D call. CDR1 and CDR2 (germline): MRHNA, SNTAGT. V lost 5 bases and J lost 0, with 4 bases in between. CDR3 length: 12 residues.

This clone was seen a handful of times. DNA for the CDR3: TGTGCCAGCAGCTTAGATCTAGGGACCCAGTACTTC. Its protein is CASSLDLGTQYF. The chain recombines TRBV11-3 with TRBJ2-5; D unresolved. V was cut by 0 bases and J by 7 bases, with 6 bases left in between. The V gene's germline CDR1 is SGHNT and CDR2 YENEEA. The CDR3 has 12 amino acids. Full variable domain (rest looked up from reference TRBV11-3 and TRBJ2-5): EAGVVQSPRYKIIEKKQPVAFWCNPISGHNTLYWYLQNLGQGPELLIRYENEEAVDDSQLPKDRFSAERLKGVDSTLKIQPAELGDSAVYLCASSLDLGTQYFGPGTRLLVL.